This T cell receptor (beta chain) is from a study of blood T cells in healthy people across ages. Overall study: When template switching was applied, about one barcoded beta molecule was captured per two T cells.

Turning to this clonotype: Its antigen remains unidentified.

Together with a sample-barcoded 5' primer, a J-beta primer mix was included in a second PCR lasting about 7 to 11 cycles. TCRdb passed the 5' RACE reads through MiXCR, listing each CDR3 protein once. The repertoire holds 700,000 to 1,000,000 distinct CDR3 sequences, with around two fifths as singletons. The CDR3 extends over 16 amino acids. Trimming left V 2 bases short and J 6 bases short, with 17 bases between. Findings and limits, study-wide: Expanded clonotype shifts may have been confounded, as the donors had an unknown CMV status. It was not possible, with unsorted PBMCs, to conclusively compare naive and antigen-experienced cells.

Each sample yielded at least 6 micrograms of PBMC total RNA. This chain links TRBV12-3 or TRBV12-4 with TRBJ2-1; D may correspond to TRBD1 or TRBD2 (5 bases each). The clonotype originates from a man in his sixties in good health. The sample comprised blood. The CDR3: CASSLWVLAGGNEQFF. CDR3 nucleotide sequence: TGTGCCAGCAGTTTATGGGTGTTAGCTGGGGGCAATGAGCAGTTCTTC.